This T cell receptor beta chain came from a study of blood T cell repertoires in COVID-19. For the study at large: Sites across the United States, Italy and Spain contributed samples from acute and convalescent COVID-19. PBMCs, B-cell-depleted T cells, or T cells provided the cDNA or gDNA that made up the material.

In the authors' methods: Nucleated cell number was recorded as an estimate derived from reference gene primer amplification. Measured with immunoSEQ multiplex PCR; TCRdb has only the in-frame clones, and not every one. V and J calls and clone size follow that table, whereas D and trimming were derived from the DNA. In the table there are around 50,000 clones, roughly 83% of which are singletons. The CDR3 loop spans 14 amino acids. Trimming took off 3 bases at V and 5 bases at J, with 12 bases between the two ends. Germline assignment: CDR1 LGHNA and CDR2 YSLEER. Sequencing input: peripheral blood. This TCR was sampled from a human donor in a cohort sampled during active COVID-19. The chain is built from TRBV4-3 and TRBJ2-3; maybe TRBD2 (6 bases). The CDR3 DNA follows: TGCGCCAGCAGCCATACAGTGGGACTAGATACGCAGTATTTT. Amino acid sequence: CASSHTVGLDTQYF.